The source of this T cell receptor beta chain is a study of T cells in narcolepsy. About the study: Donors had narcolepsy type 1 or type 2, or were healthy controls. General study results and limits: Autoreactive clone sequences were missing from some blood memory CD4+ repertoires.

Repertoires were generated with immunoSEQ multiplex PCR, while TCRdb's copy carries only in-frame clones and drops some. The sample lists about 22,000 clones, 75% to 85% seen once, with roughly 4.1% in the top ten. This clone appeared a single time. Its specificity is not known. This sequence was found in a human donor in good health. Sample: memory (CD45RA-) CD4+ T cells from blood.

CDR3 protein: CASSARTSGGIDTQYF. CDR3 nucleotides: TGTGCCAGCAGTGCCAGGACTAGCGGGGGGATTGATACGCAGTATTTT. The chain has TRBV2 and TRBJ2-3, with 14 bases fitting TRBD2. The CDR3 covers 16 residues. Per germline, CDR1 SNHLY and CDR2 FYNNEI. The ends lost 4 bases at V and 6 bases at J; junction bases unmatched: 6.